Below are 3 T cell receptor beta chains sequenced from a single sample in a study of patients and donors after allogeneic stem cell transplantation. A single record per CDR3 protein comes from TCRdb applying MiXCR to the RT-PCR reads. The table lists over 350,000 distinct CDR3 sequences, under 20% of them singletons. Sequenced: blood, either unsorted or a sorted T cell fraction (not recorded which). The receptors shown here come from a human donor who was either an allogeneic HSCT recipient or a stem cell or donor lymphocyte infusion donor (not recorded which). It is not recorded whose cells these are; they may come from a transplant donor.

V and J are TRBV12-3 or TRBV12-4 and TRBJ2-4; 7 nucleotides align to TRBD1. V lost 8 bases to trimming and J lost 8 bases; unmatched junction nucleotides: 9. The CDR3 runs to 13 residues. The CDR3 coding sequence is TGTGCCAGCCAACAGGGGAAGAGATACATTCAGTACTTC. This gives the protein CASQQGKRYIQYF.

In its sample, this clonotype was seen a few times. The chain combines TRBV5-1 with TRBJ1-6, with 8 bases lining up with TRBD1. CDR1 SGHRS and CDR2 YFSETQ come from the germline V gene. The junction had 8 bases not matched to a gene; V was cut back by 4 bases and J by 5 bases. CDR3 length: 16 residues. The CDR3 spells CASSNGQGVDNSPLHF. CDR3 DNA: TGCGCCAGCAGCAACGGACAGGGCGTGGATAATTCACCCCTCCACTTT.

The chain couples TRBV5-1 to TRBJ1-1; D is undetermined. Trimming left V 0 bases short and J 4 bases short, with 16 bases between. The CDR3 totals 16 residues. Germline V gives CDR1 SGHRS, CDR2 YFSETQ. CDR3 coding DNA: TGCGCCAGCAGCTTGGGGACGGGTGCTGTGGGCACTGAAGCTTTCTTT. It codes for CASSLGTGAVGTEAFF.